A single sample is the source of the 15 T cell receptor beta chains below, sequenced in a study of T cell changes during pregnancy in multiple sclerosis (dated by TCRdb to about 2019). Preparation of the library involved the immunoSEQ multiplex PCR assay. TCRdb mirrors the immuneACCESS table, restricted to in-frame sequences. Some clones are absent from its copies; in checked studies, under half trace to an unresolved V gene, and the reason for the others is unknown. Recorded for this sample are 45,000 to 55,000 clones; approximately 88% of them occurred a single time. The ten top clones hold 1% to 1.5% of the sample. The sample in question was CD4+ T cells from peripheral blood mononuclear cells, obtained in the second trimester of pregnancy. The source of these receptors is a female donor with multiple sclerosis, enrolled in a pregnancy study.

The CDR3 reads CASSGNPGEKLFF. Here the CDR3 DNA reads TGTGCCAGCAGTGGTAATCCGGGAGAAAAACTGTTTTTT. The rearrangement joins TRBV6-1 to TRBJ1-4; unclear D gene. Germline V CDR1 and CDR2: MNHNS, SASEGT. The CDR3 has 13 residues. V dropped 4 bases and J dropped 8 bases, with 11 bases sitting between them.

The chain combines TRBV28 with TRBJ1-5; D unclear. CDR1 and CDR2 from the germline V gene are MDHEN and SYDVKM. Trimming left V 7 bases short and J 4 bases short, with 20 bases between. This CDR3 spans 16 amino acids. The CDR3 nucleotides are TGTGCCAGCACCGCCCCGCCCTGGGCCCAAAATCAGCCCCAGCATTTT. Translation: CASTAPPWAQNQPQHF.

The chain recombines TRBV5-4 with TRBJ1-1, with D perhaps matching TRBD1 (6 bases). Germline values: CDR1 SGHNT, CDR2 YYREEE (reference sequence). The CDR3 extends over 14 amino acids. V was trimmed by 7 bases and J by 4 bases, leaving 17 bases between them. The CDR3 nucleotides are TGTGCCAGCCGACTTGCCGGGACAAGCACTGAAGCTTTCTTT. It encodes CASRLAGTSTEAFF.

The rearrangement joins TRBV19 to TRBJ2-2, with 11 bases that match TRBD2. The length of the CDR3 is 17 residues. The V gene's germline CDR1 is LNHDA and CDR2 SQIVND (reference sequence). Trimming removed 4 bases from V and 5 bases from J; junction bases left unmatched: 9. CDR3 in amino acids: CASSTIAGGPNTGELFF. DNA of the CDR3: TGTGCCAGTAGTACCATAGCGGGAGGGCCTAATACCGGGGAGCTGTTTTTT.

This clone is a singleton in its sample. The chain uses TRBV11-2 and TRBJ1-2; 8 positions match TRBD1. There are 13 residues in the CDR3. Germline V CDR1 and CDR2: SGHAT, FQNNGV. The J segment lost 7 bases and the V segment lost 5 bases, leaving 6 bases of the junction unmatched. CDR3 region: CASSPPGGGGYTF. DNA of the CDR3: TGTGCCAGCAGCCCTCCAGGGGGCGGTGGCTACACCTTC.

The chain employs TRBV9 and TRBJ1-2, with 10 bases lining up with TRBD1. The germline V gene has CDR1 SGDLS and CDR2 YYNGEE. J lost 0 bases, V lost 3 bases, and 8 bases had no gene match. There are 17 residues in the CDR3. The CDR3 nucleotides are TGTGCCAGCAGCGAGGGGGACAGGGGACACACTAACTATGGCTACACCTTC. Encoded protein: CASSEGDRGHTNYGYTF.

This chain links TRBV7-2 with TRBJ2-4, with 8 nucleotides matching TRBD2. Germline V CDR1 and CDR2: SGHTA, FQGNSA. The CDR3 length is 16 residues. V dropped 2 bases and J dropped 1; count of bases not matched to a gene: 4. DNA of the CDR3: TGTGCCAGCAGCTTAATAGCTAGCGGGGCCAAAAACATTCAGTACTTC. The encoded protein is CASSLIASGAKNIQYF.

V usage is TRBV11-2 and J usage is TRBJ1-3; D not certain. Germline lookup yields CDR1 SGHAT and CDR2 FQNNGV. V dropped 5 bases and J dropped 0 bases, with 8 bases sitting between them. The CDR3 length is 14 residues. The CDR3 coding sequence is TGTGCCAGCAGCCCACAGACCTCTGGAAACACCATATATTTT. As protein: CASSPQTSGNTIYF.

This clone has only a few counts. The chain employs TRBV19 and TRBJ1-1; the D is unclear. This CDR3 has 15 residues. V was cut by 1 base and J by 0 bases, with 9 bases left in between. Germline CDR1 LNHDA, CDR2 SQIVND (reference sequence). The CDR3 reads CASSIGAAMNTEAFF. The CDR3 DNA reads as TGTGCCAGTAGTATAGGGGCAGCCATGAACACTGAAGCTTTCTTT.

This chain connects TRBV6-1 to TRBJ2-2, with 8 bases fitting TRBD1. V was pared by 4 bases and J by 4 bases, with 5 bases of the junction left unmatched. The CDR3 spans 15 residues. Germline values: CDR1 MNHNS, CDR2 SASEGT. CDR3 sequence (DNA): TGTGCCAGCAGTGCGGGACAGGTCCTCACCGGGGAGCTGTTTTTT. Protein: CASSAGQVLTGELFF.

This CDR3 is CASSQVPAGGLETQYF. In DNA, the CDR3 is TGTGCCAGCAGCCAAGTACCAGCGGGAGGGCTCGAGACCCAGTACTTC. The rearrangement links TRBV4-2 to TRBJ2-5, with 10 bases identical to TRBD2. Germline loops: CDR1 LGHNA, CDR2 YNFKEQ. With 1 base clipped from V and 5 bases from J, the junction kept 7 bases outside the gene matches. The CDR3 contains 16 residues.

The J gene is TRBJ2-7, the V gene TRBV13; 7 nucleotides match TRBD1. The germline gives CDR1 PRHDT, CDR2 FYEKMQ (reference sequence). V gave up 5 bases and J gave up 1 base; unmatched junction bases: 5. The CDR3 consists of 14 residues. The CDR3 loop is CASSRQGESYEQYF. CDR3 in DNA: TGTGCCAGCAGCAGACAGGGAGAGTCCTACGAGCAGTACTTC. Combining the CDR3 with reference TRBV13 and TRBJ2-7 gives the whole variable domain AAGVIQSPRHLIKEKRETATLKCYPIPRHDTVYWYQQGPGQDPQFLISFYEKMQSDKGSIPDRFSAQQFSDYHSELNMSSLELGDSALYFCASSRQGESYEQYFGPGTRLTVT.

In DNA form, the CDR3 reads TGTGCCAGCAGCTTATCCTCCGGGAGCTCCTACGAGCAGTACTTC. The encoded protein is CASSLSSGSSYEQYF. The chain links TRBV7-2 to TRBJ2-7; a weak D match, TRBD2 (6 bases). V dropped 2 bases and J dropped 0 bases, with 11 bases sitting between them. The CDR3 sequence is 15 residues long. Germline CDR1 SGHTA, CDR2 FQGNSA.

The count of this clone is one. The chain is built from TRBV14 and TRBJ2-7, with 10 bases identical to TRBD1. Per the germline V gene, CDR1 is SGHDN and CDR2 is FVKESK. V lost 6 bases, J lost 7 bases, and 6 bases stayed unmatched. The CDR3 covers 13 residues. This CDR3 reads CASSPTGGREQYF. For the CDR3, the DNA is TGTGCCAGCAGTCCGACAGGGGGCAGGGAGCAGTACTTC.

V gene TRBV27 combines with J gene TRBJ2-7; D perhaps matches TRBD1 (5 bases). CDR3 size: 13 residues. With 3 bases removed from V and 2 bases from J, the gap between germline ends came to 8 bases. Germline V gene sequence: CDR1 MNHEY, CDR2 SMNVEV (reference sequence). CDR3 sequence reads: CASSFQGPYEQYF. The CDR3 DNA sequence: TGTGCCAGCAGTTTTCAGGGTCCCTACGAGCAGTACTTC.